This is a list of T cell receptor beta chains from one sample in a study of T cells in Graves' hyperthyroidism and ophthalmopathy. TCRdb passed the multiplex PCR reads through MiXCR, listing each CDR3 protein once. Among hundreds of thousands of distinct CDR3 sequences, 46% were seen once, and the ten largest hold roughly 8.2%. The material sequenced was peripheral blood or thyroid tissue (not recorded which). Receptors originate from a woman between 18 and 30 years old with Graves' hyperthyroidism. Both conserved end residues are part of each CDR3. Fields, in order: CDR3 protein, CDR3 DNA, J gene, D gene, V gene, clone size, CDR3 length. A D gene is named only where the DNA matches it firmly. Clone size is stated in some rows and not others, as once, few, many or a class when expanded.

CDR3 protein: CASSGVVGSPLHF
CDR3 DNA: TGTGCCAGCAGTGGGGTAGTCGGTTCACCCCTCCACTTT
J gene: TRBJ1-6
D gene: NA
V gene: TRBV2
clone size: NA
CDR3 length: 13

CDR3 protein: CASSQNDNQPQHF
CDR3 DNA: TGTGCCAGCAGCCAAAATGACAATCAGCCCCAGCATTTT
J gene: TRBJ1-5
D gene: NA
V gene: TRBV13
clone size: few
CDR3 length: 13

CDR3 protein: CASSFEGIYEQYF
CDR3 DNA: TGTGCCAGCAGCTTTGAGGGGATCTACGAGCAGTACTTC
J gene: TRBJ2-7
D gene: NA
V gene: TRBV7-8
clone size: NA
CDR3 length: 13

CDR3 protein: CASSELGREDQPQHF
CDR3 DNA: TGTGCCAGCAGTGAATTGGGCAGGGAGGACCAGCCCCAGCATTTT
J gene: TRBJ1-5
D gene: NA
V gene: TRBV25-1
clone size: NA
CDR3 length: 15

CDR3 protein: CASGGAGSYNEQFF
CDR3 DNA: TGTGCCAGCGGTGGCGCCGGCTCCTACAATGAGCAGTTCTTC
J gene: TRBJ2-1
D gene: NA
V gene: TRBV2
clone size: NA
CDR3 length: 14

CDR3 protein: CASSLLGLAAYEQYF
CDR3 DNA: TGTGCCAGCAGCTTACTGGGACTAGCGGCCTACGAGCAGTACTTC
J gene: TRBJ2-7
D gene: TRBD2
V gene: TRBV7-2
clone size: many
CDR3 length: 15

CDR3 protein: CASKWRPVTGSVAFF
CDR3 DNA: TGTGCCAGTAAGTGGCGACCAGTGACAGGGAGTGTAGCTTTCTTT
J gene: TRBJ1-1
D gene: TRBD1
V gene: TRBV19
clone size: NA
CDR3 length: 15

CDR3 protein: CASSLRLRQNTEAFF
CDR3 DNA: TGTGCCAGCAGCCTACGGCTTAGGCAGAACACTGAAGCTTTCTTT
J gene: TRBJ1-1
D gene: NA
V gene: TRBV7-6
clone size: few
CDR3 length: 15

CDR3 protein: CSASFARAQPQHF
CDR3 DNA: TGCAGTGCTTCCTTCGCTAGGGCCCAGCCCCAGCATTTT
J gene: TRBJ1-5
D gene: NA
V gene: TRBV20-1
clone size: NA
CDR3 length: 13

CDR3 protein: CATSALDRDEQYF
CDR3 DNA: TGTGCCACCAGTGCTTTAGATAGAGACGAGCAGTACTTC
J gene: TRBJ2-7
D gene: NA
V gene: TRBV24-1
clone size: many
CDR3 length: 13

CDR3 protein: CAITRGRTKSAFF
CDR3 DNA: TGTGCCATCACCAGGGGGAGGACAAAATCGGCTTTCTTT
J gene: TRBJ1-1
D gene: TRBD1
V gene: TRBV10-3
clone size: NA
CDR3 length: 13

CDR3 protein: CASSEGQRANTGELFF
CDR3 DNA: TGCGCCAGCAGCGAGGGACAGAGAGCGAACACCGGGGAGCTGTTTTTT
J gene: TRBJ2-2
D gene: TRBD1
V gene: TRBV5-1
clone size: once
CDR3 length: 16

CDR3 protein: CASSETRQETQYF
CDR3 DNA: TGTGCCAGCAGTGAAACCCGACAAGAGACCCAGTACTTC
J gene: TRBJ2-5
D gene: NA
V gene: TRBV2
clone size: NA
CDR3 length: 13

CDR3 protein: CATLLAGGLTGELFF
CDR3 DNA: TGTGCCACTCTACTAGCGGGAGGGCTCACCGGGGAGCTGTTTTTT
J gene: TRBJ2-2
D gene: TRBD2
V gene: TRBV2
clone size: NA
CDR3 length: 15

CDR3 protein: CATSDPRGQVPSTDTQYF
CDR3 DNA: TGTGCCACCAGTGATCCACGCGGACAGGTTCCTAGCACAGATACGCAGTATTTT
J gene: TRBJ2-3
D gene: TRBD1
V gene: TRBV24-1
clone size: NA
CDR3 length: 18

CDR3 protein: CASSEREYEQYF
CDR3 DNA: TGTGCCAGCAGTGAAAGGGAGTACGAGCAGTACTTC
J gene: TRBJ2-7
D gene: NA
V gene: TRBV10-3
clone size: NA
CDR3 length: 12

CDR3 protein: CASSSNGVSYEQYF
CDR3 DNA: TGCGCCAGCAGCTCGAACGGAGTGTCCTACGAGCAGTACTTC
J gene: TRBJ2-7
D gene: NA
V gene: TRBV5-1
clone size: many
CDR3 length: 14

CDR3 protein: CASSRTSGSRYGYTF
CDR3 DNA: TGTGCCAGCAGCCGTACCTCCGGGAGTCGATATGGCTACACCTTC
J gene: TRBJ1-2
D gene: NA
V gene: TRBV5-4
clone size: NA
CDR3 length: 15

CDR3 protein: CAIRRDKATYGYTF
CDR3 DNA: TGTGCCATCAGACGGGACAAGGCTACCTATGGCTACACCTTC
J gene: TRBJ1-2
D gene: NA
V gene: TRBV10-3
clone size: many
CDR3 length: 14

CDR3 protein: CAISEDRGTEAFF
CDR3 DNA: TGTGCCATCAGTGAAGACAGGGGCACTGAAGCTTTCTTT
J gene: TRBJ1-1
D gene: TRBD1
V gene: TRBV10-3
clone size: NA
CDR3 length: 13

CDR3 protein: CASSARVPLAGDMPQYF
CDR3 DNA: TGTGCCAGCAGTGCTAGAGTCCCTCTAGCGGGAGATATGCCGCAGTACTTC
J gene: TRBJ2-7
D gene: TRBD2
V gene: TRBV25-1
clone size: NA
CDR3 length: 17

CDR3 protein: CSVDDRGYNEQYF
CDR3 DNA: TGCAGCGTTGATGACAGGGGATACAATGAGCAGTACTTC
J gene: TRBJ2-7
D gene: TRBD1
V gene: TRBV29-1
clone size: once
CDR3 length: 13

CDR3 protein: CAISPTGGYGYTF
CDR3 DNA: TGTGCCATCAGTCCGACAGGGGGCTATGGCTACACCTTC
J gene: TRBJ1-2
D gene: TRBD1
V gene: TRBV10-3
clone size: NA
CDR3 length: 13

CDR3 protein: CASSPTTRILEQYF
CDR3 DNA: TGTGCCAGCAGCCCCACGACCCGGATCCTCGAGCAGTACTTC
J gene: TRBJ2-7
D gene: NA
V gene: TRBV7-2
clone size: few
CDR3 length: 14

CDR3 protein: CASMTGPNTEAFF
CDR3 DNA: TGTGCCAGCATGACAGGTCCCAACACTGAAGCTTTCTTT
J gene: TRBJ1-1
D gene: NA
V gene: TRBV25-1
clone size: NA
CDR3 length: 13

CDR3 protein: CSATPPSGWQPQHF
CDR3 DNA: TGCAGTGCCACCCCCCCCTCGGGATGGCAGCCCCAGCATTTT
J gene: TRBJ1-5
D gene: NA
V gene: TRBV20-1
clone size: NA
CDR3 length: 14

CDR3 protein: CASSFGNLQETQYF
CDR3 DNA: TGTGCCAGCAGTTTCGGGAACTTACAAGAGACCCAGTACTTC
J gene: TRBJ2-5
D gene: NA
V gene: TRBV12-3/TRBV12-4
clone size: few
CDR3 length: 14

CDR3 protein: CATSDPLANEQFF
CDR3 DNA: TGTGCCACCAGTGACCCACTAGCGAATGAGCAGTTCTTC
J gene: TRBJ2-1
D gene: TRBD2
V gene: TRBV24-1
clone size: few
CDR3 length: 13

CDR3 protein: CSVAGTSDSYEQYF
CDR3 DNA: TGCAGCGTTGCTGGGACTAGCGATTCCTACGAGCAGTACTTC
J gene: TRBJ2-7
D gene: TRBD2
V gene: TRBV29-1
clone size: many
CDR3 length: 14

CDR3 protein: CARAVTATNEKLFF
CDR3 DNA: TGTGCCAGGGCCGTTACCGCAACTAATGAAAAACTGTTTTTT
J gene: TRBJ1-4
D gene: NA
V gene: TRBV25-1
clone size: once
CDR3 length: 14

CDR3 protein: CATSRERTRGEQYF
CDR3 DNA: TGTGCCACCAGCAGAGAAAGGACTAGAGGCGAGCAGTACTTC
J gene: TRBJ2-7
D gene: TRBD2
V gene: TRBV15
clone size: NA
CDR3 length: 14

CDR3 protein: CASSESQGFLETQYF
CDR3 DNA: NA
J gene: TRBJ2-5
D gene: NA
V gene: TRBV10-2
clone size: few
CDR3 length: 15

CDR3 protein: CASSSELVSEQYF
CDR3 DNA: TGCGCCAGCAGCTCAGAACTCGTTTCCGAGCAGTACTTC
J gene: TRBJ2-7
D gene: NA
V gene: TRBV5-1
clone size: NA
CDR3 length: 13

CDR3 protein: CASSHEQGGTEAFF
CDR3 DNA: TGCGCCAGCAGTCACGAACAGGGGGGCACTGAAGCTTTCTTT
J gene: TRBJ1-1
D gene: TRBD1
V gene: TRBV25-1
clone size: NA
CDR3 length: 14

CDR3 protein: CASSSGQGAQPQHF
CDR3 DNA: TGTGCCAGCAGCTCAGGACAGGGGGCTCAGCCCCAGCATTTT
J gene: TRBJ1-5
D gene: TRBD1
V gene: TRBV25-1
clone size: many
CDR3 length: 14

CDR3 protein: CASSQGLRTEAFF
CDR3 DNA: TGCGCCAGCAGCCAAGGACTCCGCACTGAAGCTTTCTTT
J gene: TRBJ1-1
D gene: NA
V gene: TRBV7-3
clone size: once
CDR3 length: 13

CDR3 protein: CSAWGRGRANTEAFF
CDR3 DNA: TGCAGTGCCTGGGGAAGGGGGAGGGCGAACACTGAAGCTTTCTTT
J gene: TRBJ1-1
D gene: NA
V gene: TRBV20-1
clone size: NA
CDR3 length: 15

CDR3 protein: CASSVAQGSFYEQYF
CDR3 DNA: TGTGCCAGCAGCGTAGCACAGGGCAGCTTCTACGAGCAGTACTTC
J gene: TRBJ2-7
D gene: NA
V gene: TRBV9
clone size: NA
CDR3 length: 15

CDR3 protein: CASSDKGPNTEAFF
CDR3 DNA: TGTGCCAGCAGTGATAAGGGCCCGAACACTGAAGCTTTCTTT
J gene: TRBJ1-1
D gene: NA
V gene: TRBV6-1
clone size: NA
CDR3 length: 14

CDR3 protein: CASSLAFSGTGNEKLFF
CDR3 DNA: TGTGCCAGCAGCTTAGCATTTTCCGGGACAGGGAATGAAAAACTGTTTTTT
J gene: TRBJ1-4
D gene: TRBD1
V gene: TRBV11-1
clone size: few
CDR3 length: 17